These T cell receptor beta chains were read from a single sample in a study of T-cell memory formation after mild COVID-19. Each CDR3 protein gets one entry after TCRdb re-called the 5' RACE reads with MiXCR. The sample holds a few hundred thousand distinct CDR3 sequences; under 20% are singletons and the top ten take 22%. Sequenced: PBMCs or a T cell subset sorted from them (not recorded which). The receptor source for this set is a man aged 18 to 35 who had mild COVID-19 (a few samples of this study predate the infection). Cell type and time point are not known. The CDR3 runs from the conserved cysteine through the conserved F or W. A D gene is named only where the DNA matches it firmly. The listing skips clone size in some rows; elsewhere it reads once, few, many or a size class.

TRBD1 TRBJ2-7 - TRBV6-5 CASRQGQGTYEQCF TGTGCCAGCAGGCAGGGACAGGGGACCTACGAGCAGTGCTTC
- TRBJ1-1 few TRBV6-5 CASSTSTEAFF TGTGCCAGCAGCACTAGCACTGAAGCTTTCTTT
- TRBJ2-3 - TRBV6-5 CASSPGTPEGTQYF TGTGCCAGCAGTCCCGGGACCCCCGAGGGTACGCAGTATTTT
TRBD1 TRBJ2-3 - TRBV12-3/TRBV12-4 CASRRQGVTQYF TGTGCCAGCAGGCGACAGGGGGTAACGCAGTATTTT
- TRBJ2-3 - TRBV24-1 CATSRGGRDTQYF TGTGCCACCAGTCGAGGGGGGCGAGATACGCAGTATTTT
- TRBJ2-2 few TRBV6-5 CASTRPGMGGELFF TGTGCCAGCACTAGGCCGGGGATGGGCGGGGAGCTGTTTTTT
TRBD1 TRBJ2-5 many TRBV11-1 CASRNRDRGEETQYF TGTGCCAGCAGGAACCGGGACAGAGGGGAAGAGACCCAGTACTTC
- TRBJ2-3 many TRBV5-1 CASSLDPTDTQYF TGCGCCAGCAGCTTGGATCCCACAGATACGCAGTATTTT
- TRBJ1-2 few TRBV29-1 CSVEAGGGYTF TGCAGCGTTGAAGCTGGGGGTGGCTACACCTTC
TRBD1 TRBJ1-3 few TRBV6-6 CASSDRQGARGNTIYF TGTGCCAGCAGTGACCGTCAGGGGGCAAGGGGAAACACCATATATTTT
- TRBJ1-6 - TRBV7-9 CPSSLAGFTLHF TGTCCCAGCAGCTTAGCTGGCTTCACCCTCCACTTT
- TRBJ2-3 - TRBV20-1 CSARDMGILDTQYF TGCAGTGCTAGAGATATGGGGATTTTAGATACGCAGTATTTT
- TRBJ2-2 - TRBV6-6 CASSYRQGGGGELFF TGTGCCAGCAGTTACCGACAGGGAGGGGGCGGGGAGCTGTTTTTT